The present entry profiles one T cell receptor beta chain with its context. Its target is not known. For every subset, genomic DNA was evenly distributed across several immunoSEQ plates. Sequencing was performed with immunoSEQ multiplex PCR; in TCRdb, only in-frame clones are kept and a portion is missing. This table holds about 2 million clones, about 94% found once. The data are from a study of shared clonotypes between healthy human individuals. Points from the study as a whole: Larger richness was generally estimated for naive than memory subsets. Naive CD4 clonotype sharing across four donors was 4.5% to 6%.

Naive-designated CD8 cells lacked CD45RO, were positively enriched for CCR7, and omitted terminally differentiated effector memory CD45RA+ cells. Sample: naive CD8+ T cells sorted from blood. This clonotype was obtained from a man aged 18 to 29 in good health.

This CDR3 is CASSLGGGQNYEQYF. CDR3 DNA: TGTGCCAGCAGCTTAGGAGGGGGACAGAACTACGAGCAGTACTTC. The V and J genes are TRBV7-6 and TRBJ2-7, with TRBD1 matching 7 bases. The CDR3 consists of 15 residues. Germline V lookup: CDR1 SGHVS, CDR2 FNYEAQ. V was clipped by 1 base and J by 3 bases; unmatched bases: 6.